This T cell receptor beta chain was obtained from a study of shared clonotypes between healthy human individuals. V dropped 8 bases and J dropped 11 bases, with 13 bases sitting between them. The V gene's germline CDR1 is MNHNS and CDR2 SASEGT. The CDR3 loop spans 12 amino acids. Remarks on this clone: Its target is unknown.

Study observations and caveats: Naive subsets generally had larger estimated richness than memory subsets.

The table came from immunoSEQ multiplex PCR; TCRdb's copy has only in-frame clones and leaves some out. The sample carries some 2,000,000 clones, 85% to 95% recorded once. The receptor comes from a man aged 18 to 29 in good health. J is TRBJ1-6 and V is TRBV6-1; no clear D. The sample taken for sequencing was naive CD4+ T cells sorted from blood. This sample's subset: CD45RA+ positively selected. CDR3 bases: TGTGCCAGCTCTTTCGGGGAAACACCCCTCCACTTT. Protein sequence: CASSFGETPLHF.